A single sample is the source of the 8 T cell receptor beta chains below, sequenced in a study of T cells in Graves' hyperthyroidism and ophthalmopathy. RNA transcripts served as the template for amplifying TCR beta CDR3 regions. RT-PCR in the first round (using the HTBI primer set) targeted the TCR CDR3. MiXCR, applied by TCRdb to the multiplex PCR reads, yields one record per CDR3 protein. The sample lists hundreds of thousands of distinct CDR3 sequences; more than 14% were seen once. Material for sequencing was blood. The receptors here all came from a woman between 45 and 60 years old with Graves' ophthalmopathy.

The CDR3: CASSSTVRQPQHF. CDR3 bases: TGTGCCAGCAGTTCGACAGTAAGACAGCCCCAGCATTTT. The chain is built from TRBV6-1 and TRBJ1-5, with a tentative D call TRBD1 (5 bases). CDR3 length equals 13 residues. V lost 5 bases, J lost 7 bases, and 12 bases lay in between. Germline V CDR1 and CDR2: MNHNS, SASEGT.

This clonotype was counted many times. The gene calls are TRBV5-1 and TRBJ2-1; 8 nucleotides line up with TRBD2. The V gene's germline CDR1 is SGHRS and CDR2 YFSETQ. Losses at the gene ends were 5 bases for V and 7 bases for J; bases not matched to a gene: 11. This CDR3 region has 15 residues. CDR3 region: CASRSSGFEGNEQFF. The CDR3 coding sequence is TGCGCCAGCAGGTCTAGCGGGTTTGAAGGAAATGAGCAGTTCTTC.

This clonotype was observed a few times. The rearrangement links TRBV4-1 to TRBJ2-1, with D hard to call. Trimming removed 6 bases from V and 9 bases from J, with 9 bases in between. CDR1 and CDR2 (germline): MGHRA, YSYEKL. This CDR3 is 11 amino acids long. The CDR3 protein is CASRNASEQFF. The CDR3 region has the DNA TGCGCCAGCAGGAACGCGTCTGAGCAGTTCTTC.

This clonotype was picked up a small number of times. The V gene is TRBV28, the J gene TRBJ2-3; the match to TRBD2 covers 10 bases. Unmatched junction bases numbered 8, after V lost 4 bases and J lost 4 bases. The CDR3 consists of 16 residues. CDR1 and CDR2 from the germline V gene are MDHEN and SYDVKM. The CDR3 reads CASSSQREGRADTQYF. The DNA for the CDR3 is TGTGCCAGCAGTTCCCAGCGGGAGGGCCGGGCAGATACGCAGTATTTT. The variable domain in full, with the rest retrieved from reference TRBV28 and TRBJ2-3, is DVKVTQSSRYLVKRTGEKVFLECVQDMDHENMFWYRQDPGLGLRLIYFSYDVKMKEKGDIPEGYSVSREKKERFSLILESASTNQTSMYLCASSSQREGRADTQYFGPGTRLTVL.

There are many counts of this clonotype. The chain recombines TRBV2 with TRBJ2-7, with 8 bases aligning to TRBD2. The V gene end was trimmed by 8 bases and the J gene end by 7 bases; junction bases not matched to a gene: 16. The CDR3 runs 15 residues. Germline lookup yields CDR1 SNHLY and CDR2 FYNNEI. In nucleotides, the CDR3 is TGTGCCAGCGTTGTTGGGGGTCGACGGGGGGGGGAGCAGTACTTC. This encodes CASVVGGRRGGEQYF. The whole variable domain, filled in from reference TRBV2 and TRBJ2-7, reads EPEVTQTPSHQVTQMGQEVILRCVPISNHLYFYWYRQILGQKVEFLVSFYNNEISEKSEIFDDQFSVERPDGSNFTLKIRSTKLEDSAMYFCASVVGGRRGGEQYFGPGTRLTVT.

The gene calls are TRBV9 and TRBJ2-4, with 8 bases aligning to TRBD2. V gave up 0 bases and J gave up 5 bases; unmatched junction bases: 4. The CDR3 is 15 residues long. The germline V gene has CDR1 SGDLS and CDR2 YYNGEE. The CDR3 DNA follows: TGTGCCAGCAGCGTAGGTGCGGGGGGTGAAAACATTCAGTACTTC. Protein: CASSVGAGGENIQYF.

This clonotype was seen ten or more times. This chain uses TRBV5-1 with TRBJ2-3; TRBD2 agrees at 9 bases. V shed 1 base, J shed 0 bases, and the junction held 3 bases outside the gene matches. This CDR3 comprises 16 residues. Germline V CDR1 and CDR2: SGHRS, YFSETQ. CDR3 DNA sequence: TGCGCCAGCAGCTTGCCACTAGCGGGTAGCACAGATACGCAGTATTTT. It is translated as CASSLPLAGSTDTQYF.

CDR3 amino acids: CASRSERGSYNEQFF. CDR3 bases: TGTGCCAGCAGATCCGAAAGGGGCTCCTACAATGAGCAGTTCTTC. The genes are TRBV6-1 and TRBJ2-1; perhaps TRBD1 as D (5 bases). Germline assignment: CDR1 MNHNS and CDR2 SASEGT. The CDR3 consists of 15 residues. Trimming shortened V by 6 bases and J by 0 bases, and 12 bases separated the two germline ends.